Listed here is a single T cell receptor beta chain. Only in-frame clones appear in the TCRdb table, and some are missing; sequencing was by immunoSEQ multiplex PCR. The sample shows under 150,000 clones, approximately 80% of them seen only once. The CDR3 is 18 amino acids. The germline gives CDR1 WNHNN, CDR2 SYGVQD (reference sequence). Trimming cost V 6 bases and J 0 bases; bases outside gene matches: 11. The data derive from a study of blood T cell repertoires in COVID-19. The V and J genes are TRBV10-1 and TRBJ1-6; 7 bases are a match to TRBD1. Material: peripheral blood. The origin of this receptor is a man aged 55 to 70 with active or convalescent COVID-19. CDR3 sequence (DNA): TGCGCCAGCAGCGGACCCTTGGACAGGAGCTCCTATAATTCACCCCTCCACTTT. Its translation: CASSGPLDRSSYNSPLHF.